These 23 T cell receptor beta chains share one sample of origin, sequenced in a study of cytomegalovirus exposure and HLA in healthy donors. TCRdb's table, derived via immunoSEQ multiplex PCR, lists solely in-frame clones and lacks some. Of roughly 250,000 clones listed, approximately 86% are singletons. Sequencing was carried out using PBMCs. These receptors were obtained from a woman in her 30s in good health and CMV-seropositive.

V and J are TRBV18 and TRBJ1-1, with D maybe TRBD1 (5 bases). This CDR3 spans 14 amino acids. The germline gives CDR1 KGHSH, CDR2 LQKENI. Trimming stripped 5 bases from V and 0 bases from J, with 10 bases between. The CDR3 loop reads CASSRQLMNTEAFF. CDR3 nucleotides: TGTGCCAGCTCAAGACAGCTCATGAACACTGAAGCTTTCTTT.

This clone was seen a single time. The V gene is TRBV7-7, the J gene TRBJ2-1; 12 bases fit TRBD2. This CDR3 region has 13 residues. V lost 8 bases to trimming and J lost 6 bases; unmatched junction nucleotides: 2. The germline gives CDR1 SSHAT, CDR2 FNYEAQ (reference sequence). The CDR3 is CASALAGGNEQFF. The CDR3 coding sequence is TGTGCCAGCGCACTAGCGGGAGGCAATGAGCAGTTCTTC.

The chain is built from TRBV19 and TRBJ1-2; possibly TRBD1 for D (5 bases). Looked up from germline, CDR1 is LNHDA and CDR2 is SQIVND (reference sequence). The CDR3 length is 16 residues. V shed 5 bases and J shed 5 bases, with 21 bases lying between them. The CDR3 nucleotides are TGTGCCAGTAGTGTCCCGGACACTGAAACGTTTTATGGCTACACCTTC. This translates into CASSVPDTETFYGYTF.

V is TRBV30 and J is TRBJ1-2; D call uncertain. Germline V gene data show CDR1 as GTSNPN and CDR2 as SVGIG (reference sequence). The CDR3 consists of 14 residues. V gave up 2 bases and J gave up 2 bases, with 12 bases separating them. The DNA of the CDR3 is TGTGCCTGGAGTCCCGAGGGTCGCAACTATGGCTACACCTTC. Encoded protein: CAWSPEGRNYGYTF. The whole variable domain, remainder taken from reference TRBV30 and TRBJ1-2, is SQTIHQWPATLVQPVGSPLSLECTVEGTSNPNLYWYRQAAGRGLQLLFYSVGIGQISSEVPQNLSASRPQDRQFILSSKKLLLSDSGFYLCAWSPEGRNYGYTFGSGTRLTVV.

The V call is TRBV19, the J call TRBJ1-5; tentative D call: TRBD1 (6 bases). CDR1 and CDR2 (germline): LNHDA, SQIVND (reference sequence). The CDR3 loop spans 15 amino acids. V lost 5 bases, J lost 2 bases, and 13 bases lay in between. The CDR3 is CASSPLGGGNQPQHF. In DNA form, the CDR3 reads TGTGCCAGTAGTCCTCTAGGGGGGGGCAATCAGCCCCAGCATTTT.

The CDR3 bases are TGTGCCAGCAGTTTCGAGCTCAATCAGCCCCAGCATTTT. Its translation is CASSFELNQPQHF. V usage is TRBV6-4 and J usage is TRBJ1-5; D remains unclear. CDR1 and CDR2 (germline): MRHNA, SNTAGT. Trimming cost V 5 bases and J 3 bases, with 8 bases left between them. The CDR3 loop spans 13 amino acids.

DNA of the CDR3: TGCGCCAGCAGCTTTAGTAGCTCCTACAATGAGCAGTTCTTC. Protein sequence: CASSFSSSYNEQFF. The chain has TRBV5-1 and TRBJ2-1; no clear D. In germline, CDR1 is SGHRS, CDR2 YFSETQ. The CDR3 has 14 amino acids. Trimming took 2 bases from V and 0 from J, leaving 6 bases between them.

J is TRBJ1-5 and V is TRBV18, with TRBD1 matching over 11 bases. The CDR3 spans 17 residues. The V gene end was trimmed by 0 bases and the J gene end by 7 bases; junction bases not matched to a gene: 8. Germline V gene lookup returns CDR1 KGHSH and CDR2 LQKENI. CDR3 sequence: CASSPPGQGVSSQPQHF. The CDR3 nucleotides are TGTGCCAGCTCACCACCGGGACAGGGGGTGTCATCGCAGCCCCAGCATTTT.

The rearrangement links TRBV5-4 to TRBJ1-4, with D possibly matching TRBD1 (5 bases). Trimming took 4 bases from V and 0 from J, leaving 19 bases between them. The V gene's germline CDR1 is SGHNT and CDR2 YYREEE (reference sequence). The length of the CDR3 is 18 residues. CDR3 DNA sequence: TGTGCCAGCAGCCTCTTCTTTGGGGCCAGTTCAACTAATGAAAAACTGTTTTTT. Translated: CASSLFFGASSTNEKLFF.

This chain links TRBV10-3 with TRBJ2-7, with 8 bases fitting TRBD1. V dropped 3 bases and J dropped 3; count of bases not matched to a gene: 13. Per the germline V gene, CDR1 is ENHRY and CDR2 is SYGVKD. The CDR3 loop spans 17 amino acids. CDR3 protein: CAISDIPDRGAYYEQYF. The CDR3 DNA reads TGTGCCATCAGTGACATCCCCGACAGGGGCGCCTACTACGAGCAGTACTTC.

The V call is TRBV27, the J call TRBJ2-1; TRBD2 matches 8 bases. V gave up 8 bases and J gave up 1 base; unmatched junction bases: 4. The CDR3 length is 14 residues. The germline V gene has CDR1 MNHEY and CDR2 SMNVEV (reference sequence). For the CDR3, the DNA is TGTGCCAGCTTTTCTAGCGGGTCCTACAATGAGCAGTTCTTC. Protein product: CASFSSGSYNEQFF.

This clone was observed a few times. The chain uses TRBV7-8 and TRBJ2-1, with D tentatively TRBD2 (5 bases). Germline assignment: CDR1 SGHVS and CDR2 FQNEAQ. The ends were cut back, 3 bases at V and 9 bases at J, with 15 bases in the middle. The length of the CDR3 is 14 residues. CDR3: CASSLPRQAGEQFF. The CDR3 nucleotides are TGTGCCAGCAGCTTGCCTCGCCAGGCGGGTGAGCAGTTCTTC. The full variable domain, rest sourced from reference TRBV7-8 and TRBJ2-1, is GAGVSQSPRYKVAKRGQDVALRCDPISGHVSLFWYQQALGQGPEFLTYFQNEAQLDKSGLPSDRFFAERPEGSVSTLKIQRTQQEDSAVYLCASSLPRQAGEQFFGPGTRLTVL.

The chain employs TRBV10-3 and TRBJ2-7; 7 bases align to TRBD1. This CDR3 is 15 amino acids long. Germline assignment: CDR1 ENHRY and CDR2 SYGVKD. V shed 5 bases and J 4 bases; nucleotides not matched to a gene: 11. Written as DNA, the CDR3 is TGTGCCATCAGTTTTTCCGGGACAGTTGGTTACGAGCAGTACTTC. Amino acid sequence: CAISFSGTVGYEQYF.

The chain uses TRBV12-2 and TRBJ1-1; the D call of TRBD1 is as the table states it, not checked on the DNA. TRBV12-2 is shown as a pseudogene. This CDR3 spans 14 amino acids. This CDR3 is CASRFRDRGTEAFF. The CDR3 coding sequence is TGTGCAAGTCGCTTCCGGGACAGGGGGACTGAAGCTTTCTTT.

V is TRBV5-4 and J is TRBJ2-3, with 11 bases lining up with TRBD2. V gave up 1 base and J gave up 4 bases; unmatched junction bases: 2. The CDR3 has 15 residues. Per germline, CDR1 SGHNT and CDR2 YYREEE (reference sequence). This chain's CDR3 is CASSLTSGRADTQYF. The CDR3, as DNA: TGTGCCAGCAGCTTGACTAGCGGGAGAGCAGATACGCAGTATTTT.

The chain has TRBV18 and TRBJ2-3; D remains unclear. Germline values: CDR1 KGHSH, CDR2 LQKENI. This CDR3 spans 13 amino acids. Trimming pared 8 bases from V and 2 bases from J, leaving 11 bases between. The CDR3 DNA reads TGTGCCAGCCTACTCGAATCCACAGATACGCAGTATTTT. This encodes CASLLESTDTQYF.

In this sample, this clone turned up a few times. The V and J genes are TRBV2 and TRBJ2-7; D not resolved. Germline values: CDR1 SNHLY, CDR2 FYNNEI. There are 10 residues in the CDR3. V dropped 6 bases and J dropped 3 bases, with 3 bases sitting between them. The CDR3 DNA is TGTGCCAGCAGGAGCTACGAGCAGTACTTC. Protein product: CASRSYEQYF.

J is TRBJ2-2 and V is TRBV5-1; D is possibly TRBD1 (5 bases). The CDR3 consists of 17 residues. V lost 1 base and J 9 bases, leaving 22 bases between the germline ends. CDR1 and CDR2 from the germline V gene are SGHRS and YFSETQ. CDR3: CASSLMPVGPDLRELFF. The CDR3 DNA is TGCGCCAGCAGCTTGATGCCGGTGGGGCCGGATCTCCGGGAGCTGTTTTTT. The full variable domain, its missing parts supplied by reference TRBV5-1 and TRBJ2-2, is KAGVTQTPRYLIKTRGQQVTLSCSPISGHRSVSWYQQTPGQGLQFLFEYFSETQRNKGNFPGRFSGRQFSNSRSEMNVSTLELGDSALYLCASSLMPVGPDLRELFFGEGSRLTVL.

The rearrangement uses TRBV5-1 and TRBJ2-3, with 8 bases identical to TRBD1. CDR3 length equals 15 residues. The junction had 4 bases not matched to a gene; V was cut back by 0 bases and J by 4 bases. Germline assignment: CDR1 SGHRS and CDR2 YFSETQ. CDR3 bases: TGCGCCAGCAGCTTGGGACAGGGGTATGCAGATACGCAGTATTTT. Encoded protein: CASSLGQGYADTQYF.

V and J are TRBV19 and TRBJ2-6, with TRBD2 matching over 7 bases. V lost 7 bases to trimming and J lost 2 bases; unmatched junction nucleotides: 8. CDR3 length: 16 amino acids. CDR1 is LNHDA, CDR2 SQIVND, per germline (reference sequence). The chain's CDR3 is CASTFRGGTGANVLTF. CDR3 in DNA: TGTGCCAGTACCTTTCGCGGGGGTACTGGGGCCAACGTCCTGACTTTC.

The J gene is TRBJ2-1, the V gene TRBV6-6; the D gene is possibly TRBD2 (5 bases). Between the trimmed V and J ends, which lost 10 bases and 5 bases, there was a span of 9 bases. This CDR3 has 11 residues. CDR1 is MNHNY, CDR2 SVGAGI, per germline (reference sequence). CDR3 loop: CATGLNNEQFF. Here the CDR3 DNA reads TGTGCCACAGGACTTAACAATGAGCAGTTCTTC.

CDR3 sequence: CASSGRSPNEQFF. The CDR3 coding sequence is TGCGCCAGCTCAGGGCGCTCCCCTAATGAGCAGTTCTTC. The chain joins TRBV4-1 to TRBJ2-1, with TRBD1 as a possible D gene (5 bases). V dropped 8 bases and J dropped 7 bases, with 15 bases sitting between them. This CDR3 has 13 residues. Looked up from germline, CDR1 is MGHRA and CDR2 is YSYEKL.

CDR3 amino acids: CSVEEEGGTGPAGYGYTF. DNA of the CDR3: TGCAGCGTTGAAGAAGAAGGGGGCACGGGTCCTGCTGGCTATGGCTACACCTTC. The chain is built from TRBV29-1 and TRBJ1-2, with 7 nucleotides matching TRBD1. The CDR3 is 18 amino acids. CDR1 SQVTM and CDR2 ANQGSEA come from the germline V gene. V shed 0 bases, J shed 4 bases, and the junction held 17 bases outside the gene matches.